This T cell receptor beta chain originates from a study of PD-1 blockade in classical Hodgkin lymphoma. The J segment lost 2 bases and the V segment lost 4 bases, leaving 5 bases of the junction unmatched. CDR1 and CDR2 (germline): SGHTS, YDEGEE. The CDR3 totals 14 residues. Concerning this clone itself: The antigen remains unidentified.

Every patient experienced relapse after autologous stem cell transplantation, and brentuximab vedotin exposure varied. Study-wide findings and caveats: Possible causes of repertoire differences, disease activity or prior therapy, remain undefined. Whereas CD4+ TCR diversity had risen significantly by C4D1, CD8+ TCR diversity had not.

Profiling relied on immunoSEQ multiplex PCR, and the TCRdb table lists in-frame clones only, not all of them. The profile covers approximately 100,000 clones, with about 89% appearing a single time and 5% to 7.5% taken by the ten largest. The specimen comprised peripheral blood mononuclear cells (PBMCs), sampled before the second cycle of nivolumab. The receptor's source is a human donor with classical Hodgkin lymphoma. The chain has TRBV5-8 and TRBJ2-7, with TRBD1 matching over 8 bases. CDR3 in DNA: TGTGCCAGCAGCATTCCCAGGGGGCCCTACGAGCAGTACTTC. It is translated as CASSIPRGPYEQYF.